This entry describes one TCR beta chain. As yet, its antigen is unknown. Trimming shortened V by 10 bases and J by 2 bases, and 15 bases separated the two germline ends. This CDR3 has 14 residues. In germline, CDR1 is MNHNS, CDR2 SASEGT. The record originates from a study of cytomegalovirus exposure and HLA in healthy donors. Points from the study as a whole: Near-uniform donor sequencing depth was presumed by presence/absence analyses.

The PCR made use of 60 Vbeta and 13 Jbeta primers. TCRdb's copy holds only in-frame clones and misses some; the assay was immunoSEQ multiplex PCR. The data show approximately 160,000 clones, about 82% seen once. V and J are TRBV6-1 and TRBJ1-3; D uncertain. The receptor was isolated from a woman younger than 35 in good health and CMV-seronegative. The sample was PBMCs. CDR3 in DNA: TGTGCCACCAAGCCGGGGTGGACTGGAAACACCATATATTTT. This translates into CATKPGWTGNTIYF.